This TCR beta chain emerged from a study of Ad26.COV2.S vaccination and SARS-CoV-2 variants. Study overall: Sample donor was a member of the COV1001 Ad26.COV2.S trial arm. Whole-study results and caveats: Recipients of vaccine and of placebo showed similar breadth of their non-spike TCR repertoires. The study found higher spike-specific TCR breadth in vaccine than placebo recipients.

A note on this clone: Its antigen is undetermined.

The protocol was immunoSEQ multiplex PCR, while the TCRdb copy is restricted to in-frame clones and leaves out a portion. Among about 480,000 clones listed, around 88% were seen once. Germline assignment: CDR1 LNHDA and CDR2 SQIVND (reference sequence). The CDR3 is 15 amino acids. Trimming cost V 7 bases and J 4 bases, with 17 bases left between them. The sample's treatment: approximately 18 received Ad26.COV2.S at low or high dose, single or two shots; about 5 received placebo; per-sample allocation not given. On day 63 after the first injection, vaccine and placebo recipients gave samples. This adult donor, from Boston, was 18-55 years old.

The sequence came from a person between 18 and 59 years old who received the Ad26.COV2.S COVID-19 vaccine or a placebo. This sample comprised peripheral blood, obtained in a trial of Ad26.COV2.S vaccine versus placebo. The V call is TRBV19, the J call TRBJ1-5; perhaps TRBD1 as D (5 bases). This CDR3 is CASTLTGRGNQPQHF. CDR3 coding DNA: TGTGCCAGTACCCTGACCGGGCGGGGGAATCAGCCCCAGCATTTT. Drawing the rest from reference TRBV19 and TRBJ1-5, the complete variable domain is DGGITQSPKYLFRKEGQNVTLSCEQNLNHDAMYWYRQDPGQGLRLIYYSQIVNDFQKGDIAEGYSVSREKKESFPLTVTSAQKNPTAFYLCASTLTGRGNQPQHFGDGTRLSIL.